Listed below are T cell receptor beta chains from one sample, sequenced in a study of blood T cell repertoires in COVID-19. Clones were read by immunoSEQ multiplex PCR, and TCRdb kept only the in-frame ones, dropping some. The sample lists roughly 330,000 clones; around 87% were seen once. Sequencing was performed on PBMCs or T cells enriched from blood (not recorded which). The source of these receptors is a woman aged 25 to 39 who had recovered from COVID-19. CDR3s include the opening cysteine and the closing phenylalanine or tryptophan. The order of the fields is J gene, V gene, CDR3 length, clone size, CDR3 protein. A row's size may be missing; if present it is once, few, many or a size class.

J gene: TRBJ2-7; V gene: TRBV18; CDR3 length: 15; clone size: NA; CDR3 protein: CASSPGARVPREQYF
J gene: TRBJ1-2; V gene: TRBV2; CDR3 length: 10; clone size: NA; CDR3 protein: CAISLRVYTF
J gene: TRBJ2-5; V gene: TRBV7-8; CDR3 length: 15; clone size: NA; CDR3 protein: CASSLVAGGYETQYF
J gene: TRBJ1-5; V gene: TRBV24-1; CDR3 length: 13; clone size: NA; CDR3 protein: CATSDRGGQPQHF
J gene: TRBJ1-1; V gene: TRBV18; CDR3 length: 13; clone size: few; CDR3 protein: CASSLTVNTEAFF
J gene: TRBJ1-2; V gene: TRBV7-2; CDR3 length: 14; clone size: once; CDR3 protein: CASSLATTGYGYTF
J gene: TRBJ1-2; V gene: TRBV6-2/TRBV6-3; CDR3 length: 13; clone size: NA; CDR3 protein: CASSYSMVQGYTF
J gene: TRBJ1-2; V gene: TRBV9; CDR3 length: 15; clone size: once; CDR3 protein: CASSVGAGDIGGYTF
J gene: TRBJ2-5; V gene: TRBV28; CDR3 length: 15; clone size: NA; CDR3 protein: CASGTSGGALETQYF
J gene: TRBJ1-1; V gene: TRBV4-3; CDR3 length: 14; clone size: NA; CDR3 protein: CASSTGPLNTEAFF
J gene: TRBJ1-5; V gene: TRBV6-5; CDR3 length: 14; clone size: NA; CDR3 protein: CASSLGQVDQPQHF
J gene: TRBJ2-3; V gene: TRBV7-9; CDR3 length: 15; clone size: NA; CDR3 protein: CASSLMGQDTDTQYF
J gene: TRBJ2-3; V gene: TRBV5-8; CDR3 length: 17; clone size: NA; CDR3 protein: CASSLEGGQGGTDTQYF
J gene: TRBJ2-5; V gene: TRBV19; CDR3 length: 13; clone size: NA; CDR3 protein: CASKTRGAETQYF
J gene: TRBJ2-7; V gene: TRBV4-1; CDR3 length: 15; clone size: NA; CDR3 protein: CASSQDRGYAAEQYF
J gene: TRBJ2-5; V gene: TRBV5-1; CDR3 length: 15; clone size: NA; CDR3 protein: CASSSSLPTEETQYF
J gene: TRBJ1-2; V gene: TRBV5-6; CDR3 length: 15; clone size: NA; CDR3 protein: CASSLVQGAGYGYTF
J gene: TRBJ2-6; V gene: TRBV28; CDR3 length: 14; clone size: NA; CDR3 protein: CAGRGRSGANVLTF
J gene: TRBJ2-5; V gene: TRBV13; CDR3 length: 14; clone size: once; CDR3 protein: CASSLTGEQETQYF
J gene: TRBJ2-7; V gene: TRBV10-3; CDR3 length: 15; clone size: NA; CDR3 protein: CAIGSGQGVNYEQYF
J gene: TRBJ1-1; V gene: TRBV4-3; CDR3 length: 15; clone size: NA; CDR3 protein: CASSQEPGYNTEAFF
J gene: TRBJ2-7; V gene: TRBV15; CDR3 length: 15; clone size: NA; CDR3 protein: CATSSSETGLDEQYF
J gene: TRBJ2-5; V gene: TRBV5-1; CDR3 length: 18; clone size: NA; CDR3 protein: CASSLGLAVSYYQETQYF
J gene: TRBJ1-1; V gene: TRBV11-2; CDR3 length: 16; clone size: once; CDR3 protein: CASSRAAQGFWPQAFF
J gene: TRBJ1-2; V gene: TRBV7-9; CDR3 length: 16; clone size: NA; CDR3 protein: CASSFLTGVTNYGYTF
J gene: TRBJ2-5; V gene: TRBV5-4; CDR3 length: 16; clone size: NA; CDR3 protein: CASSPNPGLTKETQYF
J gene: TRBJ1-1; V gene: TRBV3-1/TRBV3-2; CDR3 length: 14; clone size: once; CDR3 protein: CASSPPRTLAEAFF
J gene: TRBJ1-1; V gene: TRBV6-5; CDR3 length: 15; clone size: NA; CDR3 protein: CASKDGFRQNTEAFF
J gene: TRBJ2-1; V gene: TRBV5-8; CDR3 length: 15; clone size: NA; CDR3 protein: CASSLSGQLYNEQFF
J gene: TRBJ1-6; V gene: TRBV5-1; CDR3 length: 14; clone size: NA; CDR3 protein: CASSLEAGDSPLHF
J gene: TRBJ1-1; V gene: TRBV2; CDR3 length: 14; clone size: NA; CDR3 protein: CASKQQRRKTEAFF
J gene: TRBJ1-2; V gene: TRBV29-1; CDR3 length: 14; clone size: NA; CDR3 protein: CSVAGEQGRYGYTF
J gene: TRBJ2-4; V gene: TRBV3-1/TRBV3-2; CDR3 length: 16; clone size: NA; CDR3 protein: CASSPRIAGRGNIQYF
J gene: TRBJ1-2; V gene: TRBV9; CDR3 length: 14; clone size: NA; CDR3 protein: CASSVGPQNYGYTF
J gene: TRBJ1-2; V gene: TRBV7-9; CDR3 length: 14; clone size: NA; CDR3 protein: CASSARVSNYGYTF
J gene: TRBJ2-3; V gene: TRBV3-1/TRBV3-2; CDR3 length: 12; clone size: NA; CDR3 protein: CASSPTPDTQYF
J gene: TRBJ2-7; V gene: TRBV30; CDR3 length: 11; clone size: NA; CDR3 protein: CAWSPGYEQYF
J gene: TRBJ2-5; V gene: TRBV4-1; CDR3 length: 14; clone size: NA; CDR3 protein: CASSLAGLKETQYF
J gene: TRBJ2-7; V gene: TRBV23-1; CDR3 length: 14; clone size: NA; CDR3 protein: CASSQRDRAYEQYF
J gene: TRBJ1-2; V gene: TRBV2; CDR3 length: 15; clone size: NA; CDR3 protein: CASSENSRPLYGYTF
J gene: TRBJ1-4; V gene: TRBV4-2; CDR3 length: 17; clone size: NA; CDR3 protein: CASSQEVLPLRGEKLFF
J gene: TRBJ1-6; V gene: TRBV5-4; CDR3 length: 15; clone size: NA; CDR3 protein: CASSFDRGYDSPLHF
J gene: TRBJ1-2; V gene: TRBV18; CDR3 length: 15; clone size: NA; CDR3 protein: CASSPRAGGDYGYTF
J gene: TRBJ2-1; V gene: TRBV3-1/TRBV3-2; CDR3 length: 19; clone size: NA; CDR3 protein: CASSPFNFRASGGSNEQFF
J gene: TRBJ1-2; V gene: TRBV5-1; CDR3 length: 16; clone size: few; CDR3 protein: CASSLFAGTGRNGYTF
J gene: TRBJ1-2; V gene: TRBV4-1; CDR3 length: 15; clone size: NA; CDR3 protein: CASSQDPGQEKGYTF
J gene: TRBJ2-5; V gene: TRBV13; CDR3 length: 15; clone size: NA; CDR3 protein: CASSFEPSSGETQYF
J gene: TRBJ1-2; V gene: TRBV6-6; CDR3 length: 17; clone size: NA; CDR3 protein: CASSPREGARTTGGYTF
J gene: TRBJ1-5; V gene: TRBV10-2; CDR3 length: 13; clone size: once; CDR3 protein: CASSSTGQQPQHF
J gene: TRBJ1-6; V gene: TRBV5-5; CDR3 length: 15; clone size: NA; CDR3 protein: CASSLAGEVGSPLHF
J gene: TRBJ1-3; V gene: TRBV14; CDR3 length: 16; clone size: once; CDR3 protein: CASSQGGWSSGNTIYF
J gene: TRBJ2-2; V gene: TRBV19; CDR3 length: 15; clone size: few; CDR3 protein: CASTQGQYYTGELFF